This T cell receptor (beta chain) was sequenced during a study of cytomegalovirus exposure and HLA in healthy donors (dated 2017 in TCRdb). At the level of the whole study: According to a later analysis, the 120 or so validation repertoires were produced on the same platform as the 666 repertoires of the first cohort. The study aimed to test whether cataloging public T cell receptors could reveal signatures of past pathogen exposure. In addition to the first cohort of several hundred subjects, a separate validation cohort of under 150 different subjects was used. To predict cytomegalovirus infection status, the study brought together high-throughput TCR immunosequencing, statistical association of individual TCRs with disease status, and machine learning. The investigation overall reported the following: In vitro tests confirmed that a few of the cytomegalovirus-associated TCR beta chains recognize cytomegalovirus antigens. Across donors, most TCR sequences were observed very rarely, whereas some public TCRs were present in many individuals. A later analysis found that TCRs clustered in the first cohort also tended to co-occur in the roughly 120 validation repertoires, with 94% of cluster scores above 0. In both the original and validation cohorts, the classifier was reported to diagnose cytomegalovirus status with high specificity and sensitivity. The study listed over 150 TCR beta chains as associated with cytomegalovirus. The authors suggested that the approach could potentially be generalized to other disease states and immunological phenotypes. All 120 or so repertoires were used to score co-occurrence in the validation cohort in a later analysis, because that analysis had no HLA typing for the cohort.

Separate from the roughly 630-subject first cohort, the validation cohort of some 130 subjects was the group to which the donors belonged. The germline V gene provides CDR1 SGDLS and CDR2 YYNGEE. The CDR3 runs 14 amino acids, cysteine and phenylalanine included. Only CDR3 DNA remains: 42 bases, in frame from the first base. A distance of 9 bases separates the germline ends of V and J, which lose 2 bases and 1 base respectively. The library was prepared using the immunoSEQ multiplex PCR assay. For the original study's pipeline: A statistical classification framework was developed to diagnose cytomegalovirus status using the catalog of TCR beta chain sequences. TCRdb obtained this table from immuneACCESS and retained in-frame rearrangements with V and J assigned. These tables miss some clones; where compared with another copy, unresolved V genes account for less than half of the shortfall, and the remainder is unexplained. V and J calls and clone size come straight from that table; D and trimming were deduced from the DNA. A total of 100,000 to 150,000 clones appear in this sample, roughly nine tenths of them only once. The top ten hold about 2% of the sample.

Concerning this clone: Its antigen is unknown. Per-nucleotide qualities are absent, and no much larger clonotype sits a single base away.

The sequenced sample consisted of PBMCs. This receptor chain uses TRBV9 and TRBJ1-1; 6 matching bases give a weak D call of TRBD1. The source of this sequence is a woman aged 18 to 35 in good health and CMV-seronegative. The sequenced DNA is TGTGCCAGCAGCGTGGGCAGGGGGAACACTGAAGCTTTCTTT. Its translation reads: CASSVGRGNTEAFF.